This TCR beta chain was captured by sequencing in a study of human T cells and chemical hapten exposure. Study results and caveats: Patch test score was positively correlated with the counts of PT1 expanded TCRs.

The table lists this clonotype with many counts. Its antigen is as yet unknown. TCRdb recomputed calls from the RACE reads with MiXCR, one row per CDR3 protein. The table has 40,000 or so distinct CDR3 sequences, 4% seen once. The CDR3 length is 13 residues. Trimming removed 8 bases from V and 1 base from J; junction bases left unmatched: 3. Germline V gives CDR1 SQVTM, CDR2 ANQGSEA. Time point meaning: patch test 1, 2 weeks after DPC sensitization. Sample treatment: therapeutic diphenylcyclopropenone sensitization with weekly scalp DPC. Total RNA was isolated from whole blood that had not been fractionated.

The sequences come from whole blood, collected in connection with sensitization to the hapten diphenylcyclopropenone (DPC). The TCR was taken from a man aged 45-65 years with alopecia areata. Some clones in this sample may be carry-over from other donors' samples. This chain joins TRBV29-1 and TRBJ2-2, with 8 bases that match TRBD1. The CDR3 here is CSTDRENTGELFF. Written as DNA, the CDR3 is TGCAGCACGGACAGGGAGAACACCGGGGAGCTGTTTTTT.